This entry lists 10 T cell receptor beta chains sequenced from one sample in a study of OX40 agonist ivuxolimab in advanced cancers. Some clones are missing from TCRdb's copy, which holds only in-frame ones; the method was immunoSEQ multiplex PCR. The sample holds tens of thousands of clones, 87% seen once. This material consisted of CD4+ or CD8+ T cells sorted from blood, taken in a trial of the OX40 agonist ivuxolimab. The origin of the receptors is an adult with an advanced solid tumor such as melanoma, head and neck, liver or kidney cancer.

The J gene is TRBJ1-1, the V gene TRBV30; D ambiguous. The germline CDR1 and CDR2 sequences are GTSNPN and SVGIG (reference sequence). This CDR3 is 12 amino acids long. The V gene lost 3 bases and the J gene lost 1 base, with 6 bases spanning the gap. The CDR3: CAWRPGNTEAFF. DNA for the CDR3: TGTGCCTGGAGACCGGGGAACACTGAAGCTTTCTTT.

CDR3 sequence reads: CASSRTTASGRGEQYF. CDR3 nucleotides: TGTGCCAGCAGTCGAACCACAGCTAGCGGGAGGGGCGAGCAGTACTTC. J is TRBJ2-7 and V is TRBV9, with 12 bases matching TRBD2. J lost 6 bases, V lost 5 bases, and 12 bases had no gene match. The germline gives CDR1 SGDLS, CDR2 YYNGEE. The CDR3 has 16 residues.

The rearrangement joins TRBV6-6 to TRBJ2-1, with 7 nucleotides matching TRBD1. Unmatched junction bases numbered 6, after V lost 2 bases and J lost 8 bases. This CDR3 spans 14 amino acids. Looked up from germline, CDR1 is MNHNY and CDR2 is SVGAGI (reference sequence). The chain's CDR3 is CASSYQMTGHEQFF. CDR3 nucleotide sequence: TGTGCCAGCAGTTACCAAATGACAGGGCATGAGCAGTTCTTC.

The V and J genes are TRBV25-1 and TRBJ2-7; a weak D match, TRBD1 (6 bases). This CDR3 spans 15 amino acids. V was shortened by 5 bases and J by 2 bases, with 16 bases between the two germline ends. Germline-derived CDR1 and CDR2 are MGHDK and SYGVNS. In nucleotides, the CDR3 is TGTGCCAGCAGTCAATCGCAGGGGCATACCTACGAGCAGTACTTC. It specifies CASSQSQGHTYEQYF.

The genes are TRBV7-2 and TRBJ2-1; D might be TRBD2 (5 bases). Germline CDR1 is SGHTA and CDR2 is FQGNSA. Trimming removed 7 bases at V and 1 base at J, with 8 bases between. The CDR3 totals 13 residues. The CDR3 is CASKTGSYNEQFF. CDR3 sequence (DNA): TGTGCCAGCAAAACGGGGTCCTACAATGAGCAGTTCTTC.

V usage is TRBV10-1 and J usage is TRBJ2-3; 9 bases line up with TRBD2. V was pared by 4 bases and J by 2 bases, with 4 bases of the junction left unmatched. Looked up from germline, CDR1 is WNHNN and CDR2 is SYGVQD (reference sequence). The CDR3 has 15 amino acids. In DNA form, the CDR3 reads TGCGCCAGCAGTGGGAGACTAGCGGACACAGATACGCAGTATTTT. Its protein product is CASSGRLADTDTQYF.

J is TRBJ2-6 and V is TRBV11-2; 12 positions agree with TRBD1. The trim removed 3 bases at V and 1 base at J, leaving 1 base unmatched. Germline CDR1 and CDR2: SGHAT and FQNNGV. The length of the CDR3 is 17 residues. The CDR3 protein is CASSLGQGASGANVLTF. In nucleotides, the CDR3 is TGTGCCAGCAGCTTGGGACAGGGGGCTTCTGGGGCCAACGTCCTGACTTTC.

This clone showed up just a few times. The chain combines TRBV6-1 with TRBJ1-3; D gene unclear. From germline, CDR1 is MNHNS and CDR2 SASEGT. The CDR3 consists of 11 residues. Between the trimmed V and J ends, which lost 7 bases and 6 bases, there was a span of 7 bases. CDR3 sequence reads: CASTSLNTIYF. CDR3 coding DNA: TGTGCCAGCACCTCTCTAAACACCATATATTTT.

The chain joins TRBV30 to TRBJ1-5, with 7 bases lining up with TRBD1. Germline CDR1 GTSNPN, CDR2 SVGIG (reference sequence). V was pared by 7 bases and J by 4 bases, with 7 bases of the junction left unmatched. This CDR3 is built from 13 residues. Written as DNA, the CDR3 is TGTGCCTACTCACAGGGGACTAATCAGCCCCAGCATTTT. This gives the protein CAYSQGTNQPQHF.

The gene calls are TRBV7-2 and TRBJ2-5, with 7 bases aligning to TRBD2. The CDR3 spans 14 residues. V shed 4 bases, J shed 11 bases, and the junction held 13 bases outside the gene matches. The germline V gene has CDR1 SGHTA and CDR2 FQGNSA. This CDR3 is CASSSGPARGEQYF. DNA of the CDR3: TGTGCCAGCAGCTCGGGACCAGCTCGGGGGGAGCAGTACTTC.